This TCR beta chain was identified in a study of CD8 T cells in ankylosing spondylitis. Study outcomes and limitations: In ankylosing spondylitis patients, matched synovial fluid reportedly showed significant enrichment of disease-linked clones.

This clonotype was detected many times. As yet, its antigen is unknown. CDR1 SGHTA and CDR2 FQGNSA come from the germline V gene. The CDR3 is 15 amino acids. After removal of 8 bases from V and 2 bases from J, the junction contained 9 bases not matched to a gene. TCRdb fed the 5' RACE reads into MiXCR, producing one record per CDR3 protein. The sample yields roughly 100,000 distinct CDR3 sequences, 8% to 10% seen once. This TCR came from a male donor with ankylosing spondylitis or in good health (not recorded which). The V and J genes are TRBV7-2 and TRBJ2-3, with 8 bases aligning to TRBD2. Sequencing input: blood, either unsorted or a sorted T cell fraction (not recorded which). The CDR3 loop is CASLMRGDPTDTQYF. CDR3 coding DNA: TGTGCCAGCCTTATGCGGGGGGATCCCACAGATACGCAGTATTTT. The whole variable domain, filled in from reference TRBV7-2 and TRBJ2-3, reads GAGVSQSPSNKVTEKGKDVELRCDPISGHTALYWYRQSLGQGLEFLIYFQGNSAPDKSGLPSDRFSAERTGGSVSTLTIQRTQQEDSAVYLCASLMRGDPTDTQYFGPGTRLTVL.